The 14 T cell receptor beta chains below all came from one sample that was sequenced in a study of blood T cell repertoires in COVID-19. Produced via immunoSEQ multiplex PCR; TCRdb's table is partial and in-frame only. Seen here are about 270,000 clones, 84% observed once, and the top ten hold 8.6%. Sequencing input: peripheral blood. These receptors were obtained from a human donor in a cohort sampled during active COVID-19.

CDR3 coding DNA: TGTGCCAGCAGCTTAGAGGCTAGCGGGGGGGCCGGCTCGTACTTC. This sequence encodes CASSLEASGGAGSYF. This chain connects TRBV7-2 to TRBJ2-5, with 12 nucleotides matching TRBD2. With V trimmed by 1 base and J by 13 bases, 10 bases remained unmatched. CDR1 and CDR2 (germline): SGHTA, FQGNSA. This CDR3 has 15 amino acids.

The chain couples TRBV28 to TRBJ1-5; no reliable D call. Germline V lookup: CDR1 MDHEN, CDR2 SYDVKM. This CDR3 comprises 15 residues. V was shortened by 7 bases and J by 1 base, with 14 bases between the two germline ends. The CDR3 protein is CASNSGFWSNQPQHF. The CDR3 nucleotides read TGTGCCAGCAATTCGGGTTTCTGGAGCAATCAGCCCCAGCATTTT.

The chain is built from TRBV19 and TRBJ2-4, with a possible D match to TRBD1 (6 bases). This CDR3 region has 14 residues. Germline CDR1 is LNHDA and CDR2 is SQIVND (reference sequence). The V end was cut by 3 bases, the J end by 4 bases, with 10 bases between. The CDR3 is CASSIGTGKNIQYF. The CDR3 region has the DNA TGTGCCAGTAGTATTGGAACAGGGAAAAACATTCAGTACTTC.

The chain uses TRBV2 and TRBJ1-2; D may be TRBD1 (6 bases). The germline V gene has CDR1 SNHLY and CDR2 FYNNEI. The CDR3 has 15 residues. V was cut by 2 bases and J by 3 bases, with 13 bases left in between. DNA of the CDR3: TGTGCCAGCAGTGAATCGACAGGTCAGCACTATGGCTACACCTTC. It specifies CASSESTGQHYGYTF.

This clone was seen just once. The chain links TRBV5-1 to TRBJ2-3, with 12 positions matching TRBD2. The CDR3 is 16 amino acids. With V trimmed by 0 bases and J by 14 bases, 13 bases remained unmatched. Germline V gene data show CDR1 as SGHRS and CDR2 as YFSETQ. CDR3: CASSLEASGRGVVLYF. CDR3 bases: TGCGCCAGCAGCTTGGAGGCTAGCGGGAGGGGCGTGGTCTTGTATTTT.

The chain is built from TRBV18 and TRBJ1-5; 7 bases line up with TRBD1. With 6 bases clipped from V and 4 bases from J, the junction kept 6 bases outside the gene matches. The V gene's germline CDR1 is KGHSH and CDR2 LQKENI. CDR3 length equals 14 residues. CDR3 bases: TGTGCCAGCTCGCCTACAGGGGTGAATCAGCCCCAGCATTTT. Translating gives CASSPTGVNQPQHF.

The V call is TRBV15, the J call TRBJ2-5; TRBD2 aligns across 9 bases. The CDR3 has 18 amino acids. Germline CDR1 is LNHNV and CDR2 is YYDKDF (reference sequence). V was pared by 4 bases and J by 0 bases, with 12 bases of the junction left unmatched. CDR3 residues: CATSKRFQAGGDQETQYF. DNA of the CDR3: TGTGCCACCAGCAAGCGGTTCCAAGCGGGAGGCGACCAAGAGACCCAGTACTTC. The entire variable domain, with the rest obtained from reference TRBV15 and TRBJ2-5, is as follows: DAMVIQNPRYQVTQFGKPVTLSCSQTLNHNVMYWYQQKSSQAPKLLFHYYDKDFNNEADTPDNFQSRRPNTSFCFLDIRSPGLGDTAMYLCATSKRFQAGGDQETQYFGPGTRLLVL.

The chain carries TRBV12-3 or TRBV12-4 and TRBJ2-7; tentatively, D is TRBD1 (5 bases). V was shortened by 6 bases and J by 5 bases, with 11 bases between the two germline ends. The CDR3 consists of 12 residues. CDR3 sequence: CASSQGFDEQYF. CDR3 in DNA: TGTGCCAGCAGCCAGGGTTTCGACGAGCAGTACTTC.

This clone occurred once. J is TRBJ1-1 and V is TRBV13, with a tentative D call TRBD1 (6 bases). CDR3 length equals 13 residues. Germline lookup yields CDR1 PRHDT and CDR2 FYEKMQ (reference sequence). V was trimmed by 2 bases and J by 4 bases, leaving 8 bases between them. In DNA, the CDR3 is TGTGCCAGCAGCTTAAGCAGGGGCACTGAAGCTTTCTTT. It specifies CASSLSRGTEAFF.

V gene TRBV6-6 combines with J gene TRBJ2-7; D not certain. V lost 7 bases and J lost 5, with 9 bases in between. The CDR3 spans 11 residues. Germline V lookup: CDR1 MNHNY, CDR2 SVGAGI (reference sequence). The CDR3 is CASTGGDEQYF. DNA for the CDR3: TGTGCCAGCACGGGTGGAGACGAGCAGTACTTC.

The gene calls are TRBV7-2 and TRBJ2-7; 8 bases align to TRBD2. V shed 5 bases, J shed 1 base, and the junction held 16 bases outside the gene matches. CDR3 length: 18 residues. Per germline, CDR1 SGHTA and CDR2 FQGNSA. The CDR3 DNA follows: TGTGCCAGCAGCCAGCGGCGCGGGGGGACACCTTCGTCCTACGAGCAGTACTTC. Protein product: CASSQRRGGTPSSYEQYF. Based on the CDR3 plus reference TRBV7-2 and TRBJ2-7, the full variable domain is GAGVSQSPSNKVTEKGKDVELRCDPISGHTALYWYRQSLGQGLEFLIYFQGNSAPDKSGLPSDRFSAERTGGSVSTLTIQRTQQEDSAVYLCASSQRRGGTPSSYEQYFGPGTRLTVT.

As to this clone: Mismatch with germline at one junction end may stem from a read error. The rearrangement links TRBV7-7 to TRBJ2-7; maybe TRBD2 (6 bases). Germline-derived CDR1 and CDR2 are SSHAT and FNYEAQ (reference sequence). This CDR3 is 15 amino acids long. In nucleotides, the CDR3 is TGTGCTAGCAGCTACGGCGGAGGGCTAGACTACGAGCAGTACTTC. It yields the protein CASSYGGGLDYEQYF.

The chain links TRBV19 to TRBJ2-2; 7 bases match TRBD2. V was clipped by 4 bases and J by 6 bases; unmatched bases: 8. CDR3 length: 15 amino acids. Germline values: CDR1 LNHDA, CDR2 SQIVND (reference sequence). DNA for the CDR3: TGTGCCAGTAGTACCCCGCGCGGGAGAGCCGGGGAGCTGTTTTTT. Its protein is CASSTPRGRAGELFF.

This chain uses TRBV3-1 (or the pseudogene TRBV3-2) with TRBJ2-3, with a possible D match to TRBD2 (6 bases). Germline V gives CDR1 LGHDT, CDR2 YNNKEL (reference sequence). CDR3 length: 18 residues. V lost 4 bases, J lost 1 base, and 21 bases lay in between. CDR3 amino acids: CASSRNLSPRGGTDTQYF. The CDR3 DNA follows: TGTGCCAGCAGCCGTAATCTTTCTCCGCGGGGAGGCACAGATACGCAGTATTTT.